One sample yielded the 25 T cell receptor beta chains listed below, sequenced in a study of beta chain features in type 1 diabetes. The whole isolated RNA underwent reverse transcription, so sequencing captured expressed TCRB transcripts. Here immunoSEQ multiplex PCR was the method, and the copy in TCRdb shows in-frame clones only, minus some. The data contain around 430,000 clones, about 32% of them singletons. The sequenced sample was naive CD4+ T cells from blood. The origin of the receptors is a man between 18 and 29 years old in good health.

This clone was picked up a small number of times. The chain uses TRBV10-3 and TRBJ2-3, with no clear D. This CDR3 is built from 14 residues. CDR1 is ENHRY and CDR2 is SYGVKD in the germline V gene. Trimming cost V 8 bases and J 2 bases, with 14 bases left between them. The CDR3 here is CAIHSSADTDTQYF. For the CDR3, the DNA is TGTGCCATCCATAGCTCCGCAGACACAGATACGCAGTATTTT.

This sequence joins TRBV6-1 and TRBJ2-3; a possible D gene is TRBD2 (6 bases). Trimming stripped 3 bases from V and 5 bases from J, with 18 bases between. This CDR3 has 16 amino acids. The germline V gene encodes CDR1 MNHNS and CDR2 SASEGT. In DNA, the CDR3 is TGTGCCAGCAGTGATACAGGCGGGGCAACGCTAGATACGCAGTATTTT. Translated, it gives CASSDTGGATLDTQYF.

The chain uses TRBV6-1 and TRBJ2-1; D not certain. Germline V gene lookup returns CDR1 MNHNS and CDR2 SASEGT. V shed 4 bases and J shed 5 bases, with 9 bases lying between them. This CDR3 comprises 13 residues. Here the CDR3 DNA reads TGTGCCAGCAGTGCATACATGGACAATGAGCAGTTCTTC. It codes for CASSAYMDNEQFF.

CDR3 amino acids: CASQEGDGWNIQYF. The CDR3 DNA reads TGTGCCTCCCAGGAGGGGGACGGGTGGAACATTCAGTACTTC. The chain joins TRBV6-6 to TRBJ2-4; possibly TRBD1 or TRBD2 for D (6 bases each). The V end was cut by 11 bases, the J end by 7 bases, with 21 bases between. The CDR3 has 14 residues. In germline, CDR1 is MNHNY, CDR2 SVGAGI (reference sequence).

This clone was detected only a few times. The rearrangement joins TRBV7-9 to TRBJ2-1; D unresolved. Germline V gene lookup returns CDR1 SEHNR and CDR2 FQNEAQ (reference sequence). V lost 5 bases and J 5 bases, leaving 4 bases between the germline ends. This CDR3 is 11 amino acids long. The CDR3 region is CASSEDNEQFF. CDR3 bases: TGTGCCAGCAGCGAAGACAATGAGCAGTTCTTC.

The V gene is TRBV30, the J gene TRBJ2-4, with TRBD2 matching over 10 bases. The CDR3 runs to 16 residues. J gave up 9 bases and V 0 bases, and 11 bases lay outside the gene matches. CDR1 is GTSNPN and CDR2 is SVGIG in the germline V gene (reference sequence). The chain's CDR3 is CAWSVYRLAGVGIQYF. The CDR3 nucleotides are TGTGCCTGGAGTGTATACCGGCTAGCGGGAGTCGGCATTCAGTACTTC. The entire variable domain, with the rest obtained from reference TRBV30 and TRBJ2-4, is as follows: SQTIHQWPATLVQPVGSPLSLECTVEGTSNPNLYWYRQAAGRGLQLLFYSVGIGQISSEVPQNLSASRPQDRQFILSSKKLLLSDSGFYLCAWSVYRLAGVGIQYFGAGTRLSVL.

The rearrangement joins TRBV15 to TRBJ2-5, with 7 bases lining up with TRBD1. Germline V gene data show CDR1 as LNHNV and CDR2 as YYDKDF (reference sequence). The CDR3 spans 15 residues. V shed 0 bases and J 5 bases; nucleotides not matched to a gene: 6. CDR3 in DNA: TGTGCCACCAGCAGAGAACGCAGGGGGATGGAGACCCAGTACTTC. Its translation: CATSRERRGMETQYF.

The rearrangement uses TRBV5-1 and TRBJ2-7; 10 nucleotides match TRBD2. The junction had 6 bases not matched to a gene; V was cut back by 4 bases and J by 2 bases. This CDR3 has 15 residues. CDR1 is SGHRS and CDR2 is YFSETQ in the germline V gene. The chain's CDR3 is CASSLLAGTAYEQYF. For the CDR3, the DNA is TGCGCCAGCAGCCTACTAGCGGGGACTGCCTACGAGCAGTACTTC.

The rearrangement uses TRBV7-9 and TRBJ2-1, with D perhaps matching TRBD2 (6 bases). V lost 5 bases, J lost 3 bases, and 14 bases lay in between. The CDR3 contains 15 residues. Germline lookup yields CDR1 SEHNR and CDR2 FQNEAQ (reference sequence). The CDR3: CASSPSSGLYNEQFF. The CDR3 bases are TGTGCCAGCAGCCCAAGTAGCGGACTCTACAATGAGCAGTTCTTC.

The rearrangement links TRBV7-2 to TRBJ2-3; D unclear. The germline V gene has CDR1 SGHTA and CDR2 FQGNSA. The V and J ends lost 1 base and 3 bases respectively, with 8 bases between them. The CDR3 spans 14 residues. The CDR3 spells CASSLGVRTDTQYF. CDR3 DNA: TGTGCCAGCAGCTTAGGGGTACGGACAGATACGCAGTATTTT.

The chain links TRBV5-4 to TRBJ1-2; unclear D gene. Germline V CDR1 and CDR2: SGHNT, YYREEE (reference sequence). The V end was cut by 1 base, the J end by 8 bases, with 15 bases between. The CDR3 is 14 residues long. DNA of the CDR3: TGTGCCAGCAGCTTGTGGGCAGTCGCCTCGGGCTACACCTTC. Its protein product is CASSLWAVASGYTF.

This clone showed up just a few times. The V gene is TRBV5-1, the J gene TRBJ2-1; 15 bases match TRBD2. J was trimmed by 5 bases and V by 3 bases; bases with no gene match: 9. CDR3 length equals 18 residues. The germline V gene has CDR1 SGHRS and CDR2 YFSETQ. Written as DNA, the CDR3 is TGCGCCAGCAGCTCAGGGACTAGCGGGAGGATCTTTAACAATGAGCAGTTCTTC. Residues: CASSSGTSGRIFNNEQFF.

The V call is TRBV6-1, the J call TRBJ1-2, with D uncertain. The CDR3 consists of 13 residues. The germline CDR1 and CDR2 sequences are MNHNS and SASEGT. Trimming took 8 bases from V and 2 from J, leaving 12 bases between them. DNA for the CDR3: TGTGCCAGCCGGACGGAACCAAACTATGGCTACACCTTC. Amino acids: CASRTEPNYGYTF.

The chain uses TRBV25-1 and TRBJ1-3; D might be TRBD1 (5 bases). CDR3 length: 16 amino acids. V was trimmed by 4 bases and J by 1 base, leaving 14 bases between them. CDR1 and CDR2 from the germline V gene are MGHDK and SYGVNS. The CDR3 spells CASSAPGARSGNTIYF. The CDR3 region has the DNA TGTGCCAGCAGTGCCCCTGGGGCCCGATCTGGAAACACCATATATTTT.

V is TRBV11-2 and J is TRBJ1-1, with D maybe TRBD1 (6 bases). CDR1 SGHAT and CDR2 FQNNGV come from the germline V gene. V shed 2 bases and J shed 0 bases, with 10 bases lying between them. This CDR3 is built from 15 residues. CDR3 protein: CASSLWGALNTEAFF. In DNA form, the CDR3 reads TGTGCCAGCAGCTTATGGGGGGCCTTGAACACTGAAGCTTTCTTT.

This clone was found a few times. Other DNA sequences of this sample code for an identical CDR3. The chain recombines TRBV5-1 with TRBJ2-1; D not certain. There are 13 residues in the CDR3. The V and J ends lost 0 bases and 4 bases respectively, with 5 bases between them. Germline lookup yields CDR1 SGHRS and CDR2 YFSETQ. CDR3 amino acids: CASSLDSYNEQFF. The CDR3 bases are TGCGCCAGCAGCTTGGACAGTTACAATGAGCAGTTCTTC.

V and J are TRBV14 and TRBJ2-1; TRBD2 aligns across 13 bases. Germline V gives CDR1 SGHDN, CDR2 FVKESK. V dropped 1 base and J dropped 9; count of bases not matched to a gene: 9. The CDR3 loop spans 17 amino acids. CDR3 sequence reads: CASSQVFGLAGVGEQFF. CDR3 nucleotides: TGTGCCAGCAGCCAAGTATTCGGACTAGCGGGAGTGGGTGAGCAGTTCTTC.

The rearrangement joins TRBV30 to TRBJ2-3; 8 bases are shared with TRBD1. V trimming: 5 bases; J trimming: 4 bases; junction bases outside the gene matches: 8. The CDR3 covers 14 residues. CDR1 and CDR2 from the germline V gene are GTSNPN and SVGIG (reference sequence). CDR3 in amino acids: CAWGTGLPPDTQYF. The CDR3, as DNA: TGTGCCTGGGGGACAGGCCTCCCCCCAGATACGCAGTATTTT. The variable domain in full, with the rest retrieved from reference TRBV30 and TRBJ2-3, is SQTIHQWPATLVQPVGSPLSLECTVEGTSNPNLYWYRQAAGRGLQLLFYSVGIGQISSEVPQNLSASRPQDRQFILSSKKLLLSDSGFYLCAWGTGLPPDTQYFGPGTRLTVL.

The chain recombines TRBV29-1 with TRBJ2-1; D unclear. The CDR3 is 14 amino acids. Germline V gene sequence: CDR1 SQVTM, CDR2 ANQGSEA. The V end lost 4 bases, the J end lost 2 bases, and 12 bases lay between the germline ends. This CDR3 reads CSVGIAYAYNEQFF. In DNA form, the CDR3 reads TGCAGCGTTGGTATCGCCTACGCCTACAATGAGCAGTTCTTC.

This sequence joins TRBV7-9 and TRBJ2-7; 8 bases are a match to TRBD1. This CDR3 comprises 15 residues. Germline V CDR1 and CDR2: SEHNR, FQNEAQ (reference sequence). With V trimmed by 1 base and J by 4 bases, 6 bases remained unmatched. The CDR3 nucleotides are TGTGCCAGCAGCTTAGGGACAGGGACAATTTACGAGCAGTACTTC. Amino acids: CASSLGTGTIYEQYF. The variable domain in full, completed from reference TRBV7-9 and TRBJ2-7, reads DTGVSQNPRHKITKRGQNVTFRCDPISEHNRLYWYRQTLGQGPEFLTYFQNEAQLEKSRLLSDRFSAERPKGSFSTLEIQRTEQGDSAMYLCASSLGTGTIYEQYFGPGTRLTVT.

This clone was seen a single time. J is TRBJ2-7 and V is TRBV7-9; D is possibly TRBD2 (7 bases). Trimming took off 4 bases at V and 2 bases at J, with 15 bases between the two ends. The CDR3 length is 15 residues. In germline, CDR1 is SEHNR, CDR2 FQNEAQ (reference sequence). The CDR3 region is CASSSFAGAAYEQYF. The CDR3 DNA follows: TGTGCCAGCAGCTCCTTCGCGGGGGCTGCCTACGAGCAGTACTTC.

This clone has just a few counts. The CDR3 loop is CASSVGQSSGANVLTF. In nucleotides, the CDR3 is TGTGCCAGCAGCGTCGGACAGAGCTCTGGGGCCAACGTCCTGACTTTC. The chain has TRBV9 and TRBJ2-6; a weak D match, TRBD1 (6 bases). Germline CDR1 is SGDLS and CDR2 is YYNGEE. The CDR3 sequence is 16 residues long. V lost 2 bases and J 0 bases, leaving 9 bases between the germline ends.

The CDR3 protein is CASSPGQGSNQPQHF. The CDR3 DNA reads as TGTGCCAGCAGCCCTGGACAGGGGAGCAATCAGCCCCAGCATTTT. The chain is built from TRBV6-6 and TRBJ1-5, with 9 nucleotides matching TRBD1. V trimming: 6 bases; J trimming: 1 base; junction bases outside the gene matches: 4. Per germline, CDR1 MNHNY and CDR2 SVGAGI (reference sequence). CDR3 size: 15 residues.

The chain links TRBV15 to TRBJ2-7; TRBD1 might be the D (7 bases). V gave up 3 bases and J gave up 0 bases, with 15 bases separating them. The germline V gene has CDR1 LNHNV and CDR2 YYDKDF (reference sequence). The CDR3 totals 16 residues. The CDR3 coding sequence is TGTGCCACCAGCAGGAGCGGACAGGAGGGCTCCTACGAGCAGTACTTC. Translation: CATSRSGQEGSYEQYF.

The chain links TRBV19 to TRBJ1-5; no definite D call. Trimming took off 1 base at V and 3 bases at J, with 10 bases between the two ends. Germline V lookup: CDR1 LNHDA, CDR2 SQIVND (reference sequence). The CDR3 is 15 residues long. CDR3 DNA sequence: TGTGCCAGTAGTATAGTGAGGCAGTTCAATCAGCCCCAGCATTTT. It encodes CASSIVRQFNQPQHF. The variable domain in full, completed from reference TRBV19 and TRBJ1-5, reads DGGITQSPKYLFRKEGQNVTLSCEQNLNHDAMYWYRQDPGQGLRLIYYSQIVNDFQKGDIAEGYSVSREKKESFPLTVTSAQKNPTAFYLCASSIVRQFNQPQHFGDGTRLSIL.